The 25 T cell receptor beta chains reported below all come from one sample, sequenced in a study of T cell responses to AZD1222 COVID-19 vaccine. Measured with immunoSEQ multiplex PCR; TCRdb has only the in-frame clones, and not every one. Among about 150,000 clones, about nine tenths were seen once, and the ten largest hold under 20%. The material was peripheral blood, obtained on day 0 of AZD1222 vaccination. The receptor source for this set is an adult in good health.

The chain couples TRBV6-2 or TRBV6-3 to TRBJ2-2; no firm D call. Germline lookup yields CDR1 MNHEY and CDR2 SVGEGT. The CDR3 extends over 12 amino acids. The ends were cut back, 2 bases at V and 6 bases at J, with 4 bases in the middle. The CDR3 sequence is CASSYVSGELFF. CDR3 nucleotides: TGTGCCAGCAGTTACGTCTCCGGGGAGCTGTTTTTT.

The chain recombines TRBV5-4 with TRBJ1-3; 8 positions match TRBD1. The V segment lost 4 bases and the J segment 8 bases; nucleotides outside the gene matches: 5. In germline, CDR1 is SGHNT, CDR2 YYREEE (reference sequence). The CDR3 consists of 13 residues. The CDR3 loop reads CASSRDRRDTIYF. As DNA, the CDR3 is TGTGCCAGCAGCAGGGACAGGAGGGACACCATATATTTT.

The sample holds a few counts of this clone. The V and J genes are TRBV10-3 and TRBJ1-2, with 7 bases lining up with TRBD1. Germline V gene lookup returns CDR1 ENHRY and CDR2 SYGVKD. The ends lost 2 bases at V and 4 bases at J; junction bases unmatched: 7. CDR3 size: 15 residues. The CDR3 protein is CAISEPSRDSYGYTF. As DNA, the CDR3 is TGTGCCATCAGTGAGCCGAGCCGGGACAGCTATGGCTACACCTTC.

This clone occurred a few times. The chain couples TRBV18 to TRBJ2-3; TRBD2 matches at 11 bases. CDR3 size: 16 residues. V dropped 4 bases and J dropped 2; count of bases not matched to a gene: 5. Looked up from germline, CDR1 is KGHSH and CDR2 is LQKENI. Here the CDR3 DNA reads TGTGCCAGCTCACGCCTAGCGGGGGGCCTCACAGATACGCAGTATTTT. Its protein is CASSRLAGGLTDTQYF.

The chain couples TRBV6-5 to TRBJ1-2; 11 positions agree with TRBD1. V gave up 6 bases and J gave up 7 bases; unmatched junction bases: 4. The CDR3 runs to 13 residues. CDR1 and CDR2 (germline): MNHEY, SVGAGI. In DNA, the CDR3 is TGTGCCAGCAGCGTCGGGACAGGGGGTGGCTACACCTTC. It is translated as CASSVGTGGGYTF.

The V and J genes are TRBV28 and TRBJ1-3, with D possibly being TRBD1 (5 bases). The germline V and J ends were trimmed by 1 base and 8 bases, with 18 bases remaining between them. This CDR3 spans 16 amino acids. Germline assignment: CDR1 MDHEN and CDR2 SYDVKM. CDR3 bases: TGTGCCAGCAGTTTATCGGTCCGGGGCCAGGCAGACACCATATATTTT. Amino acid sequence: CASSLSVRGQADTIYF.

The chain carries TRBV5-6 and TRBJ1-1; perhaps TRBD1 as D (5 bases). V was shortened by 2 bases and J by 5 bases, with 7 bases between the two germline ends. CDR1 SGHDT and CDR2 YYEEEE come from the germline V gene. This CDR3 spans 12 amino acids. The DNA of the CDR3 is TGTGCCAGCAGCTTTCAGGGAACTGAAGCTTTCTTT. This encodes CASSFQGTEAFF.

This clone was detected once. This chain connects TRBV23-1 to TRBJ2-7, with a tentative D call TRBD1 (6 bases). TRBV23-1 is marked as an open reading frame, function uncertain. The CDR3 has 16 residues. Trimming removed 3 bases from V and 2 bases from J, with 17 bases in between. DNA for the CDR3: TGCGCCAGCAGTCATTCGACAGGAACATCACCCTACGAGCAGTACTTC. The encoded protein is CASSHSTGTSPYEQYF.

This chain connects TRBV29-1 to TRBJ1-4; 8 bases are shared with TRBD1. Germline assignment: CDR1 SQVTM and CDR2 ANQGSEA. This CDR3 has 12 amino acids. The J segment lost 7 bases and the V segment lost 6 bases, leaving 4 bases of the junction unmatched. For the CDR3, the DNA is TGCAGCGTGAACAGGGGGAGTGAAAAACTGTTTTTT. As protein: CSVNRGSEKLFF.

J is TRBJ2-5 and V is TRBV28; D is uncertain. Trimming took 3 bases from V and 4 from J, leaving 6 bases between them. This CDR3 spans 12 amino acids. The germline V gene encodes CDR1 MDHEN and CDR2 SYDVKM. The CDR3 DNA is TGTGCCAGCAGTTTGATCCGAGAGACCCAGTACTTC. This codes for CASSLIRETQYF.

The V and J genes are TRBV25-1 and TRBJ1-6; maybe TRBD1 (6 bases). Trimming took off 4 bases at V and 8 bases at J, with 12 bases between the two ends. The CDR3 contains 14 residues. From germline, CDR1 is MGHDK and CDR2 SYGVNS. CDR3 DNA: TGTGCCAGCAGTGCAGCACAGGGTTATTCACCCCTCCACTTT. The encoded protein is CASSAAQGYSPLHF.

This clone has more than one count but fewer than ten. V gene TRBV10-1 combines with J gene TRBJ2-7; TRBD1 might be the D (6 bases). Trimming stripped 3 bases from V and 2 bases from J, with 14 bases between. The CDR3 runs 15 residues. The germline gives CDR1 WNHNN, CDR2 SYGVQD (reference sequence). The CDR3 loop reads CASSDPGTLTYEQYF. CDR3 in DNA: TGCGCCAGCAGTGACCCCGGGACATTGACCTACGAGCAGTACTTC.

The chain uses TRBV6-5 and TRBJ1-4, with 8 positions matching TRBD1. CDR3 length: 14 residues. V was clipped by 5 bases and J by 6 bases; unmatched bases: 5. Germline loops: CDR1 MNHEY, CDR2 SVGAGI. The CDR3 DNA follows: TGTGCCAGCAGTCGACAGGGGACGGATGAAAAACTGTTTTTT. It encodes CASSRQGTDEKLFF.

This chain joins TRBV25-1 and TRBJ1-1, with D hard to call. This CDR3 has 13 amino acids. Trimming stripped 2 bases from V and 3 bases from J, with 7 bases between. In germline, CDR1 is MGHDK, CDR2 SYGVNS. CDR3 coding DNA: TGTGCCAGCAGTGAAGGAAGATACACTGAAGCTTTCTTT. Protein sequence: CASSEGRYTEAFF. The whole variable domain, filled in from reference TRBV25-1 and TRBJ1-1, reads EADIYQTPRYLVIGTGKKITLECSQTMGHDKMYWYQQDPGMELHLIHYSYGVNSTEKGDLSSESTVSRIRTEHFPLTLESARPSHTSQYLCASSEGRYTEAFFGQGTRLTVV.

The V gene is TRBV7-9, the J gene TRBJ2-7; 9 positions match TRBD1. CDR3 length: 12 amino acids. Germline V CDR1 and CDR2: SEHNR, FQNEAQ (reference sequence). The V gene end was trimmed by 7 bases and the J gene end by 5 bases; junction bases not matched to a gene: 3. CDR3 DNA sequence: TGTGCCAGCAACAGGGGGCTCGACGAGCAGTACTTC. The encoded protein is CASNRGLDEQYF.

The rearrangement joins TRBV7-2 to TRBJ1-2; maybe TRBD1 (5 bases). CDR1 and CDR2 from the germline V gene are SGHTA and FQGNSA. Trimming left V 2 bases short and J 8 bases short, with 21 bases between. The CDR3 runs to 16 residues. The CDR3 DNA reads as TGTGCCAGCAGCTTAAATCGAATGGGGGGAATGTGGGGCTACACCTTC. Translation gives CASSLNRMGGMWGYTF.

This rearrangement joins TRBV28 to TRBJ1-4; 8 bases fit TRBD1. The length of the CDR3 is 15 residues. Germline CDR1 is MDHEN and CDR2 is SYDVKM. V was pared by 5 bases and J by 3 bases, with 5 bases of the junction left unmatched. CDR3 protein: CASSVTGGPNEKLFF. CDR3 nucleotides: TGTGCCAGCAGTGTAACAGGGGGGCCTAATGAAAAACTGTTTTTT.

The chain employs TRBV7-6 and TRBJ1-1; D not certain. The CDR3 covers 16 residues. Trimming cost V 1 base and J 1 base, with 13 bases left between them. Germline V gene sequence: CDR1 SGHVS, CDR2 FNYEAQ. CDR3 residues: CASSLGWRGTNTEAFF. The CDR3 region has the DNA TGTGCCAGCAGCTTAGGTTGGCGGGGAACGAACACTGAAGCTTTCTTT.

CDR3 residues: CASSPYDRRVAKNIQYF. The CDR3 DNA sequence: TGTGCCAGCAGCCCGTACGACCGACGGGTGGCCAAAAACATTCAGTACTTC. The J gene is TRBJ2-4, the V gene TRBV7-2; D gene ambiguous. Germline values: CDR1 SGHTA, CDR2 FQGNSA. Trimming left V 5 bases short and J 1 base short, with 18 bases between. There are 17 residues in the CDR3. The whole variable domain, remainder taken from reference TRBV7-2 and TRBJ2-4, is GAGVSQSPSNKVTEKGKDVELRCDPISGHTALYWYRQSLGQGLEFLIYFQGNSAPDKSGLPSDRFSAERTGGSVSTLTIQRTQQEDSAVYLCASSPYDRRVAKNIQYFGAGTRLSVL.

The rearrangement links TRBV15 to TRBJ1-2; D gene ambiguous. The CDR3 totals 11 residues. Germline lookup yields CDR1 LNHNV and CDR2 YYDKDF (reference sequence). Trimming shortened V by 0 bases and J by 10 bases, and 6 bases separated the two germline ends. For the CDR3, the DNA is TGTGCCACCAGCAGAGATTGGGACTACACCTTC. It translates to CATSRDWDYTF.

The chain uses TRBV11-2 and TRBJ1-1, with D unresolved. Germline CDR1 reads SGHAT; CDR2 reads FQNNGV. CDR3 size: 14 residues. Between the trimmed V and J ends, which lost 7 bases and 3 bases, there was a span of 15 bases. CDR3 sequence: CASTPSMLDTEAFF. The CDR3 coding sequence is TGTGCCAGCACCCCCTCTATGCTAGACACTGAAGCTTTCTTT.

The V gene is TRBV7-3, the J gene TRBJ2-7, with D perhaps matching TRBD1 or TRBD2 (5 bases each). CDR1 and CDR2 (germline): SGHTA, FQGTGA. V was cut by 3 bases and J by 5 bases, with 17 bases left in between. The CDR3 extends over 15 amino acids. The CDR3 nucleotides read TGTGCCAGCAGCTTCCCCCGGGTCCCGGGGCACGAGCAGTACTTC. Its translation is CASSFPRVPGHEQYF. Complete variable domain (other parts from reference TRBV7-3 and TRBJ2-7): GAGVSQTPSNKVTEKGKYVELRCDPISGHTALYWYRQSLGQGPEFLIYFQGTGAADDSGLPNDRFFAVRPEGSVSTLKIQRTERGDSAVYLCASSFPRVPGHEQYFGPGTRLTVT.

The chain uses TRBV9 and TRBJ1-5, with D uncertain. CDR3 size: 15 residues. The V end was cut by 0 bases, the J end by 3 bases, with 10 bases between. The germline V gene has CDR1 SGDLS and CDR2 YYNGEE. The CDR3 is CASSVGPGHNQPQHF. CDR3 coding DNA: TGTGCCAGCAGCGTAGGTCCAGGCCACAATCAGCCCCAGCATTTT.

This rearrangement joins TRBV30 to TRBJ1-2; TRBD1 matches at 9 bases. The CDR3 totals 14 residues. Losses at the gene ends were 3 bases for V and 8 bases for J; bases not matched to a gene: 10. The germline V gene has CDR1 GTSNPN and CDR2 SVGIG (reference sequence). The CDR3 spells CAWSQQGAHGGYTF. CDR3 sequence (DNA): TGTGCCTGGAGCCAACAGGGGGCTCATGGGGGCTACACCTTC.

The V and J genes are TRBV9 and TRBJ1-2; D gene ambiguous. The CDR3 extends over 17 amino acids. V was clipped by 0 bases and J by 4 bases, with 19 bases between them. Looked up from germline, CDR1 is SGDLS and CDR2 is YYNGEE. The CDR3, as DNA: TGTGCCAGCAGCGTAGCTAGGGCACACAGCGATGCCTATGGCTACACCTTC. Protein: CASSVARAHSDAYGYTF.